Below are 26 T cell receptor beta chains sequenced from a single sample in a study of blood T cell repertoires in COVID-19. The data were produced by immunoSEQ multiplex PCR, yet TCRdb's version contains in-frame clones alone and is incomplete. The sample has 100,000 to 150,000 clones; roughly 80% are singletons. Material for sequencing was peripheral blood. Source of these receptors: a man aged 50-59 years with acute or convalescent COVID-19.

The genes are TRBV12-3 or TRBV12-4 and TRBJ2-7; D not certain. CDR3 length: 13 residues. V was trimmed by 8 bases and J by 2 bases, leaving 13 bases between them. As DNA, the CDR3 is TGTGCCAGCTCTTCGGTCACCCCCTACGAGCAGTACTTC. Its translation: CASSSVTPYEQYF.

The rearrangement links TRBV24-1 to TRBJ1-1; tentatively, D is TRBD1 (6 bases). V shed 7 bases and J shed 8 bases, with 13 bases lying between them. Germline CDR1 and CDR2: KGHDR and SFDVKD. This CDR3 contains 12 residues. CDR3 loop: CATRAPRGEAFF. CDR3 in DNA: TGTGCCACCAGGGCCCCGAGGGGGGAAGCTTTCTTT.

The sample holds a few counts of this clone. The chain recombines TRBV19 with TRBJ1-4; D not certain. Germline loops: CDR1 LNHDA, CDR2 SQIVND (reference sequence). This CDR3 region has 15 residues. Trimming cost V 9 bases and J 4 bases, with 18 bases left between them. The DNA for the CDR3 is TGTGCCAGCTCTACGCCCGGGGTCTATAATGAAAAACTGTTTTTT. Encoded protein: CASSTPGVYNEKLFF.

V and J are TRBV5-8 and TRBJ1-6; 8 bases map to TRBD1. The junction had 10 bases not matched to a gene; V was cut back by 4 bases and J by 13 bases. Germline values: CDR1 SGHTS, CDR2 YDEGEE. The CDR3 runs to 14 residues. CDR3 DNA sequence: TGTGCCAGCAGCACGACAGGGGTTCCGTCCCCCCTCCACTTT. Protein sequence: CASSTTGVPSPLHF.

This clone was seen just once. The chain combines TRBV5-6 with TRBJ2-5; 12 positions agree with TRBD2. Germline trimming cut 2 bases from V and 5 bases from J; bases unmatched to any gene: 4. The length of the CDR3 is 15 residues. The germline gives CDR1 SGHDT, CDR2 YYEEEE. CDR3 coding DNA: TGTGCCAGCAGCTTTACTAGCGGGGGGTGGGAGACCCAGTACTTC. Its translation is CASSFTSGGWETQYF.

DNA of the CDR3: TGCAGCGTTGAGATCTTATGGGGAGGGCAGTTCTTC. Encoded protein: CSVEILWGGQFF. V usage is TRBV29-1 and J usage is TRBJ2-1, with D possibly being TRBD2 (6 bases). The V gene's germline CDR1 is SQVTM and CDR2 ANQGSEA. Trimming stripped 3 bases from V and 12 bases from J, with 15 bases between. CDR3 length: 12 residues.

This clone was counted a few times. The sample has other DNA sequences that encode this CDR3 too. The CDR3 DNA reads TGTGCCAGCTCACCAAATCGGAACACTGAAGCTTTCTTT. Translated, it gives CASSPNRNTEAFF. V usage is TRBV18 and J usage is TRBJ1-1; D is uncertain. The V gene's germline CDR1 is KGHSH and CDR2 LQKENI. V was pared by 2 bases and J by 1 base, with 5 bases between. The CDR3 is 13 residues long.

This clone was seen once. This chain uses TRBV5-1 with TRBJ2-5; TRBD2 matches 7 bases. The J segment lost 1 base and the V segment lost 5 bases, leaving 11 bases of the junction unmatched. This CDR3 contains 16 residues. The germline gives CDR1 SGHRS, CDR2 YFSETQ. The CDR3 loop is CASRREVGGGQETQYF. The CDR3 nucleotides are TGCGCCAGCAGACGGGAGGTTGGGGGTGGCCAAGAGACCCAGTACTTC.

The gene calls are TRBV28 and TRBJ2-7; D is possibly TRBD2 (6 bases). The CDR3 loop spans 15 amino acids. Trimming pared 3 bases from V and 0 bases from J, leaving 12 bases between. Germline V gives CDR1 MDHEN, CDR2 SYDVKM. CDR3 DNA: TGTGCCAGCAGTTTTCGGGGAGGCCTCTCCTACGAGCAGTACTTC. This gives the protein CASSFRGGLSYEQYF. Combining the CDR3 with reference TRBV28 and TRBJ2-7 gives the whole variable domain DVKVTQSSRYLVKRTGEKVFLECVQDMDHENMFWYRQDPGLGLRLIYFSYDVKMKEKGDIPEGYSVSREKKERFSLILESASTNQTSMYLCASSFRGGLSYEQYFGPGTRLTVT.

The chain is built from TRBV14 and TRBJ2-1, with TRBD2 matching 15 bases. J lost 7 bases, V lost 4 bases, and 8 bases had no gene match. Germline-derived CDR1 and CDR2 are SGHDN and FVKESK. The CDR3 contains 17 residues. The CDR3 region is CASSPRTSGRAGNEQFF. For the CDR3, the DNA is TGTGCCAGCAGCCCCCGGACTAGCGGGAGGGCCGGAAATGAGCAGTTCTTC. The full variable domain, rest sourced from reference TRBV14 and TRBJ2-1, is EAGVTQFPSHSVIEKGQTVTLRCDPISGHDNLYWYRRVMGKEIKFLLHFVKESKQDESGMPNNRFLAERTGGTYSTLKVQPAELEDSGVYFCASSPRTSGRAGNEQFFGPGTRLTVL.

This chain links TRBV13 with TRBJ2-7, with D maybe TRBD2 (6 bases). Germline assignment: CDR1 PRHDT and CDR2 FYEKMQ (reference sequence). V lost 6 bases, J lost 2 bases, and 14 bases lay in between. The CDR3 has 14 residues. CDR3: CASRRRDSPYEQYF. DNA for the CDR3: TGTGCCAGCAGGCGGCGGGACTCTCCCTACGAGCAGTACTTC.

The chain has TRBV7-3 and TRBJ2-7; D might be TRBD1 (5 bases). CDR1 is SGHTA, CDR2 FQGTGA, per germline. The V end lost 0 bases, the J end lost 5 bases, and 8 bases lay between the germline ends. The CDR3 spans 13 residues. In DNA, the CDR3 is TGTGCCAGCAGCTTAACGTTCAGGGACGAGCAGTACTTC. Translated, it gives CASSLTFRDEQYF.

This chain connects TRBV19 to TRBJ2-5; TRBD2 matches 9 bases. This CDR3 region has 16 residues. Germline trimming cut 3 bases from V and 3 bases from J; bases unmatched to any gene: 8. The V gene's germline CDR1 is LNHDA and CDR2 SQIVND (reference sequence). CDR3 loop: CASSIAGGRFEETQYF. The CDR3, as DNA: TGTGCCAGTAGTATTGCGGGAGGGCGTTTCGAAGAGACCCAGTACTTC.

The chain employs TRBV7-3 and TRBJ1-3, with 7 positions matching TRBD1. CDR3 length: 15 amino acids. The V segment lost 4 bases and the J segment 2 bases; nucleotides outside the gene matches: 5. Germline values: CDR1 SGHTA, CDR2 FQGTGA. The CDR3 loop is CASSSSGGAGNTIYF. The CDR3 bases are TGTGCCAGCAGCTCATCAGGGGGTGCTGGAAACACCATATATTTT.

The chain carries TRBV21-1 and TRBJ1-5; the table's TRBD1 call for D was not verified on the DNA. TRBV21-1 is described as a pseudogene. CDR3 size: 17 residues. The CDR3 coding sequence is TGTGCCAGCAGCAAAGTTAACAGAGATTATAGCAATCAGCCCCAGCATTTT. This translates into CASSKVNRDYSNQPQHF.

V is TRBV11-2 and J is TRBJ2-6; weak D call: TRBD2 (5 bases). V was cut by 5 bases and J by 4 bases, with 15 bases left in between. CDR1 and CDR2 (germline): SGHAT, FQNNGV. The CDR3 has 16 amino acids. The CDR3 region is CASSGLKGSGANVLTF. The CDR3, as DNA: TGTGCCAGCAGCGGACTCAAGGGTTCCGGGGCCAACGTCCTGACTTTC.

This chain links TRBV10-1 with TRBJ2-7; unclear D gene. The CDR3 has 11 amino acids. CDR1 and CDR2 from the germline V gene are WNHNN and SYGVQD (reference sequence). V was trimmed by 0 bases and J by 13 bases, leaving 10 bases between them. The CDR3 spells CASSESRQVYF. The CDR3 DNA reads TGCGCCAGCAGTGAGTCTCGACAAGTATACTTC.

The chain is built from TRBV19 and TRBJ1-1; a weak D match, TRBD1 (6 bases). The CDR3 consists of 16 residues. CDR1 and CDR2 (germline): LNHDA, SQIVND (reference sequence). With 5 bases removed from V and 7 bases from J, the gap between germline ends came to 23 bases. In nucleotides, the CDR3 is TGTGCCAGTAGTCCTACCAACAGGGCGCAAGGGGGTGAAGCTTTCTTT. Protein product: CASSPTNRAQGGEAFF. Filled out from reference TRBV19 and TRBJ1-1, the complete variable domain reads DGGITQSPKYLFRKEGQNVTLSCEQNLNHDAMYWYRQDPGQGLRLIYYSQIVNDFQKGDIAEGYSVSREKKESFPLTVTSAQKNPTAFYLCASSPTNRAQGGEAFFGQGTRLTVV.

This clone has a single count. The chain links TRBV19 to TRBJ2-1; D might be TRBD2 (5 bases). V lost 8 bases and J 4 bases, leaving 9 bases between the germline ends. This CDR3 comprises 12 residues. The germline V gene has CDR1 LNHDA and CDR2 SQIVND (reference sequence). The CDR3 DNA sequence: TGTGCCAGTGGGAGAGGGTACAATGAGCAGTTCTTC. This sequence encodes CASGRGYNEQFF.

The chain recombines TRBV4-1 with TRBJ2-2; 14 nucleotides match TRBD2. V lost 6 bases and J lost 6; bases outside the gene matches: 12. The CDR3 is made up of 18 amino acids. CDR1 is MGHRA and CDR2 is YSYEKL in the germline V gene. CDR3: CASRSGLAGGRVSGELFF. The CDR3 region has the DNA TGCGCCAGCAGGTCTGGACTAGCGGGAGGACGGGTTTCCGGGGAGCTGTTTTTT.

The J gene is TRBJ2-3, the V gene TRBV6-6, with 10 bases aligning to TRBD2. Trimming removed 7 bases from V and 4 bases from J; junction bases left unmatched: 8. The CDR3 has 15 residues. Germline CDR1 and CDR2: MNHNY and SVGAGI (reference sequence). CDR3 sequence (DNA): TGTGCCAGCAAAATAGCGGGAGGTACTTCAGATACGCAGTATTTT. This translates into CASKIAGGTSDTQYF.

This clone was seen only a few times. This rearrangement joins TRBV2 to TRBJ1-1, with D perhaps TRBD1 (5 bases). Germline loops: CDR1 SNHLY, CDR2 FYNNEI. V lost 3 bases, J lost 1 base, and 9 bases lay in between. This CDR3 comprises 14 residues. CDR3 residues: CASSEVGRNTEAFF. In DNA form, the CDR3 reads TGTGCCAGCAGTGAGGTGGGGCGGAACACTGAAGCTTTCTTT. Full variable domain (missing parts from reference TRBV2 and TRBJ1-1): EPEVTQTPSHQVTQMGQEVILRCVPISNHLYFYWYRQILGQKVEFLVSFYNNEISEKSEIFDDQFSVERPDGSNFTLKIRSTKLEDSAMYFCASSEVGRNTEAFFGQGTRLTVV.

The chain uses TRBV5-1 and TRBJ1-3; D is perhaps TRBD1 (6 bases). The length of the CDR3 is 13 residues. V lost 0 bases and J lost 8, with 9 bases in between. In germline, CDR1 is SGHRS, CDR2 YFSETQ. In nucleotides, the CDR3 is TGCGCCAGCAGCTTGGAACAGGGCTACACCATATATTTT. This sequence encodes CASSLEQGYTIYF.

In nucleotides, the CDR3 is TGTGCCAGCAGCCAAGAGGAGGGAGCGACTGGGGCCAACGTCCTGACTTTC. This gives the protein CASSQEEGATGANVLTF. The chain couples TRBV3-1 (or the pseudogene TRBV3-2) to TRBJ2-6, with D maybe TRBD2 (6 bases). This CDR3 is built from 17 residues. V was clipped by 0 bases and J by 2 bases, with 11 bases between them. From germline, CDR1 is LGHDT and CDR2 YNNKEL (reference sequence).

V is TRBV27 and J is TRBJ2-5; TRBD2 agrees at 10 bases. The germline CDR1 and CDR2 sequences are MNHEY and SMNVEV (reference sequence). The CDR3 sequence is 15 residues long. V was pared by 6 bases and J by 5 bases, with 9 bases of the junction left unmatched. CDR3 amino acids: CASRILAGDRETQYF. CDR3 DNA sequence: TGTGCCAGCAGGATTCTAGCGGGAGACAGGGAGACCCAGTACTTC.

The rearrangement joins TRBV9 to TRBJ2-3; D remains unclear. The CDR3 length is 14 residues. Germline CDR1 and CDR2: SGDLS and YYNGEE. Trimming pared 0 bases from V and 2 bases from J, leaving 7 bases between. CDR3 sequence: CASSVDLYTDTQYF. CDR3 sequence (DNA): TGTGCCAGCAGCGTAGATCTATACACAGATACGCAGTATTTT.